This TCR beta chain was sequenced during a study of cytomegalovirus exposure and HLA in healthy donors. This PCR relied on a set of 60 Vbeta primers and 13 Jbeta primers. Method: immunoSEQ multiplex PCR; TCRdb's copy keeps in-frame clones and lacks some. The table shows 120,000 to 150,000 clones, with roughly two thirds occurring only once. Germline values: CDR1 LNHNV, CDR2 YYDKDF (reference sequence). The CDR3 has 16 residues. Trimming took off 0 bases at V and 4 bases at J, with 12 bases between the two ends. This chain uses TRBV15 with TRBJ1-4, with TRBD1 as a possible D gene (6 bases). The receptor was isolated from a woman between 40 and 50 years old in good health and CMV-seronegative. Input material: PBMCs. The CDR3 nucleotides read TGTGCCACCAGCAGAGATCTGGGGGGGCGTAATGAAAAACTGTTTTTT. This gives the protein CATSRDLGGRNEKLFF.